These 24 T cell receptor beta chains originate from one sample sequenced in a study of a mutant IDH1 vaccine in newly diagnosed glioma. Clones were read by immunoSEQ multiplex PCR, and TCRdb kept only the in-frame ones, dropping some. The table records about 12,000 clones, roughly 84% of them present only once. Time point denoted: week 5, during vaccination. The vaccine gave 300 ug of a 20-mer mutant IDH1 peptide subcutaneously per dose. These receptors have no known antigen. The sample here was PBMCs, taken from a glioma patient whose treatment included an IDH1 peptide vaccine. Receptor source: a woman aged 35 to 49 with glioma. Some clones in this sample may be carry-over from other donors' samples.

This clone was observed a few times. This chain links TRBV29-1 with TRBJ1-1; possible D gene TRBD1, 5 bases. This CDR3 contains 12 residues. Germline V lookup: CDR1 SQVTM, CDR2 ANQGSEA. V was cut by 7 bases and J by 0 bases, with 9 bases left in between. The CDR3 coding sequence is TGCAGCGGACAGACCATGAACACTGAAGCTTTCTTT. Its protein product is CSGQTMNTEAFF.

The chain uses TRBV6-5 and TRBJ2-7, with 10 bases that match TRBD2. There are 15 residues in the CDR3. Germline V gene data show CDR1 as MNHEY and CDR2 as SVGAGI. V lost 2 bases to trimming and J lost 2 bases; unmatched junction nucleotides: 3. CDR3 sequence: CASSYGLAGAYEQYF. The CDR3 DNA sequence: TGTGCCAGCAGTTACGGGCTAGCGGGGGCCTACGAGCAGTACTTC.

CDR3 residues: CASTGQTHEQYF. The CDR3 DNA sequence: TGTGCCAGCACAGGACAGACCCACGAGCAGTACTTC. The rearrangement links TRBV5-8 to TRBJ2-7; perhaps TRBD1 as D (6 bases). In germline, CDR1 is SGHTS, CDR2 YDEGEE. CDR3 length: 12 amino acids. V was shortened by 6 bases and J by 5 bases, with 12 bases between the two germline ends.

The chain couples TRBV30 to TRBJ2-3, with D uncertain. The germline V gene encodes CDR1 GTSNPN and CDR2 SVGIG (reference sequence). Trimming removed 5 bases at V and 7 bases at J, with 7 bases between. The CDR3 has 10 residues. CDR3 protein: CAWARNTQYF. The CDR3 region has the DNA TGTGCCTGGGCGCGTAATACGCAGTATTTT.

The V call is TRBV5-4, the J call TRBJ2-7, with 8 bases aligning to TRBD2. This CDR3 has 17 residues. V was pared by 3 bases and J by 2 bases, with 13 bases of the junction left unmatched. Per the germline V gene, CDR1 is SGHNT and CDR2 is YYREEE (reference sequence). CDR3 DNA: TGTGCCAGCAGCTCCCAGGAAGAGGGTAGCGGGGCCTACGAGCAGTACTTC. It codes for CASSSQEEGSGAYEQYF.

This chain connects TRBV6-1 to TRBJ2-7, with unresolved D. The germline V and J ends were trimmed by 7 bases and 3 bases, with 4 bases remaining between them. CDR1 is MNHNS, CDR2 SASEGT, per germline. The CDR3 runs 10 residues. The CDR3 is CASMNYEQYF. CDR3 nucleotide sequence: TGTGCCAGCATGAACTACGAGCAGTACTTC.

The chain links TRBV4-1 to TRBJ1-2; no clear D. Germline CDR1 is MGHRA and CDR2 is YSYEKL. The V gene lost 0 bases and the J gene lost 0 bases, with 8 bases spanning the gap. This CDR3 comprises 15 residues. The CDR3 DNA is TGCGCCAGCAGCCAAGAAGGCATAACTAACTATGGCTACACCTTC. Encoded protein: CASSQEGITNYGYTF.

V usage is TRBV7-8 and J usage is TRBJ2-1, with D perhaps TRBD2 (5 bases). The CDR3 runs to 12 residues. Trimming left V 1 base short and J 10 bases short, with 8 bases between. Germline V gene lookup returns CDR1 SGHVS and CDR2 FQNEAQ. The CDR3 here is CASSLGPGEQFF. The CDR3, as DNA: TGTGCCAGCAGCTTAGGTCCGGGAGAGCAGTTCTTC.

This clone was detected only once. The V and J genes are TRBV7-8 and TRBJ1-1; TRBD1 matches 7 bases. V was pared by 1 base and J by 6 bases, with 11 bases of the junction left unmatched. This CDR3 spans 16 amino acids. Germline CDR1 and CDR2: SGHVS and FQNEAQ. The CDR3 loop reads CASSLEDRADVAEAFF. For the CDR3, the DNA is TGTGCCAGCAGCTTAGAAGACAGGGCAGACGTCGCTGAAGCTTTCTTT.

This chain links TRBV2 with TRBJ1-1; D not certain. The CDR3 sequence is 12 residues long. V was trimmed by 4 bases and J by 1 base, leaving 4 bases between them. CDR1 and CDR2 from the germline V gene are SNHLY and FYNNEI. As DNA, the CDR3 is TGTGCCAGCAGTGGGCAGAACACTGAAGCTTTCTTT. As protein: CASSGQNTEAFF.

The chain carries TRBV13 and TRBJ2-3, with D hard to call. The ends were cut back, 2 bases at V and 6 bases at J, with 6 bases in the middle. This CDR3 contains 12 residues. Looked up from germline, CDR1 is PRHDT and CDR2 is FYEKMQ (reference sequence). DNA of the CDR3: TGTGCCAGCAGCTTATTTGGGGATACGCAGTATTTT. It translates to CASSLFGDTQYF.

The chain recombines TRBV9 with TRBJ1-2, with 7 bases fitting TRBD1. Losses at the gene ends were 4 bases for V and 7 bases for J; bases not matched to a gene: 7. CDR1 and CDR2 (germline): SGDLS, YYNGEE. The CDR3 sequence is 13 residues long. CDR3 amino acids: CASSPRQGRGYTF. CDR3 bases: TGTGCCAGCAGCCCCCGACAGGGCCGTGGCTACACCTTC.

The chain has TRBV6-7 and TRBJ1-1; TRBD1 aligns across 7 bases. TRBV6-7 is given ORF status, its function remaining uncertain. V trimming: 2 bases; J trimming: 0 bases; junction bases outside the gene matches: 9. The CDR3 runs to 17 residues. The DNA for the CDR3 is TGTGCCAGCAGTTACCGTCCCGGGACAGTTATGAACACTGAAGCTTTCTTT. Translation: CASSYRPGTVMNTEAFF.

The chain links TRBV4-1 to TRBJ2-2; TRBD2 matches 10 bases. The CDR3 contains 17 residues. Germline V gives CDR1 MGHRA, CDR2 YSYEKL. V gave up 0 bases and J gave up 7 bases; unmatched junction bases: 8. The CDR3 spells CASSQDWVLAGVGELFF. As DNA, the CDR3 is TGCGCCAGCAGCCAAGATTGGGTCCTAGCGGGAGTCGGGGAGCTGTTTTTT.

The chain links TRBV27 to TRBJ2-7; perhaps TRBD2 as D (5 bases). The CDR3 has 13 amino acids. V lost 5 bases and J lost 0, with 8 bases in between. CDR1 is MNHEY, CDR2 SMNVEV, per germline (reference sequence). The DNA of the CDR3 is TGTGCCAGCAGTCCCCGGGGCTCCTACGAGCAGTACTTC. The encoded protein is CASSPRGSYEQYF.

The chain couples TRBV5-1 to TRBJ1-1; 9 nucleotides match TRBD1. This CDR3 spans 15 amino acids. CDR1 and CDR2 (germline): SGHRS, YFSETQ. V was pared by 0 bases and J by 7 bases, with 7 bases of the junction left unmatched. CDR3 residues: CASSLDRGPLNEAFF. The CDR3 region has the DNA TGCGCCAGCAGCTTGGACAGGGGGCCTTTGAATGAAGCTTTCTTT. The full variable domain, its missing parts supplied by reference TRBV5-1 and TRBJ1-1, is KAGVTQTPRYLIKTRGQQVTLSCSPISGHRSVSWYQQTPGQGLQFLFEYFSETQRNKGNFPGRFSGRQFSNSRSEMNVSTLELGDSALYLCASSLDRGPLNEAFFGQGTRLTVV.

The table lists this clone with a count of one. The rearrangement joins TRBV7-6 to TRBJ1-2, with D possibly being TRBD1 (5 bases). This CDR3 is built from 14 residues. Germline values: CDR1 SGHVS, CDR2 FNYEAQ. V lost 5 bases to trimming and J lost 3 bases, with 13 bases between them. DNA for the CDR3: TGTGCCAGCAGCACAAACCCGGGGGACTATGGCTACACCTTC. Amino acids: CASSTNPGDYGYTF.

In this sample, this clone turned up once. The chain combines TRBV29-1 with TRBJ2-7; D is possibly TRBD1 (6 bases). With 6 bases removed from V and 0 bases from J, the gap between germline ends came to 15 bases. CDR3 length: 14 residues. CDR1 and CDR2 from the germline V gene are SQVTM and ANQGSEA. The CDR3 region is CSVPRDTGSYEQYF. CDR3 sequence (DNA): TGCAGCGTCCCCAGGGACACGGGCTCCTACGAGCAGTACTTC.

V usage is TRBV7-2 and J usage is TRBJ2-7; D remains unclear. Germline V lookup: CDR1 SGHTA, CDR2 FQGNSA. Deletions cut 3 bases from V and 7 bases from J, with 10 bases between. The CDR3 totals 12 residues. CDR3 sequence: CASSFLLEEQYF. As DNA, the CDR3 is TGTGCCAGCAGCTTCTTACTCGAGGAGCAGTACTTC.

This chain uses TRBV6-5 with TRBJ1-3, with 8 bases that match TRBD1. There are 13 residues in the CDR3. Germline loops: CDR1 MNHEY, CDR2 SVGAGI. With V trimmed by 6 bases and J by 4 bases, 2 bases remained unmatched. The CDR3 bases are TGTGCCAGCAGCTGGACAGGGGGAAACACCATATATTTT. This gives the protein CASSWTGGNTIYF.

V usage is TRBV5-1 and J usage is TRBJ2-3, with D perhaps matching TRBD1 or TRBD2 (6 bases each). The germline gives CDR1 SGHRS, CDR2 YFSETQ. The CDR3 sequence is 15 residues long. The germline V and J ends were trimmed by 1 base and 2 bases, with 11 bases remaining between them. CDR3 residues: CASSLIGGLTDTQYF. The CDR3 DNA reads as TGCGCCAGCAGCTTGATCGGGGGCCTCACAGATACGCAGTATTTT.

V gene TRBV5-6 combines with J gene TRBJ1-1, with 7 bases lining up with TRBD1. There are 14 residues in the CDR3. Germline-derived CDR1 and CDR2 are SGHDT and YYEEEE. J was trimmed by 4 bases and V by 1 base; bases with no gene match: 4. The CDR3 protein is CASSLQTGITEAFF. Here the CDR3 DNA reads TGTGCCAGCAGCTTGCAGACAGGGATCACTGAAGCTTTCTTT.

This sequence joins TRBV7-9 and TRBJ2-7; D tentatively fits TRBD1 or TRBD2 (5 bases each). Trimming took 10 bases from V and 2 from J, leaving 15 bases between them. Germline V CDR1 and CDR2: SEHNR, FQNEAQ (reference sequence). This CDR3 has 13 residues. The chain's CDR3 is CAILRGGPYEQYF. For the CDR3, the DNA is TGTGCCATCCTCCGGGGCGGGCCCTACGAGCAGTACTTC. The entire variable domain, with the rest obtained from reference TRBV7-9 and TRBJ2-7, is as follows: DTGVSQNPRHKITKRGQNVTFRCDPISEHNRLYWYRQTLGQGPEFLTYFQNEAQLEKSRLLSDRFSAERPKGSFSTLEIQRTEQGDSAMYLCAILRGGPYEQYFGPGTRLTVT.

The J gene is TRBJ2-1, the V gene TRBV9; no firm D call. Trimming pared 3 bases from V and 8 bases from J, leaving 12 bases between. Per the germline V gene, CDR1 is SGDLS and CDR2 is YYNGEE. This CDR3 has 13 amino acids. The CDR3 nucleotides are TGTGCCAGCAGCGGTGGCGCGGTACATGAGCAGTTCTTC. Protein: CASSGGAVHEQFF.